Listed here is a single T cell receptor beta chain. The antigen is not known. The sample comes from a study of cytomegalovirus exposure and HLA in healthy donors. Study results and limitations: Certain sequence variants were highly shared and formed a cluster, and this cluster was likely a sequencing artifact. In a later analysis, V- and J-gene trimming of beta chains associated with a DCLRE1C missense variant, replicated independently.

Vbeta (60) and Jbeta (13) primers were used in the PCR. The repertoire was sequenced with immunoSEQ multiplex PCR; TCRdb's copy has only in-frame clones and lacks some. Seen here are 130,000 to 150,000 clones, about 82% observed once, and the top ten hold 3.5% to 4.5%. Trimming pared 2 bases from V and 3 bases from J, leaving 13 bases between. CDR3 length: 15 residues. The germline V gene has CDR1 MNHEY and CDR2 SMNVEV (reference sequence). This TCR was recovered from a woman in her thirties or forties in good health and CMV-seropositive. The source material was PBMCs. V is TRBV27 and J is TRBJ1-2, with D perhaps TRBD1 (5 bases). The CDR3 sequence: CASSLRNRPYYGYTF. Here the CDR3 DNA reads TGTGCCAGCAGTTTAAGGAACAGGCCCTACTATGGCTACACCTTC.